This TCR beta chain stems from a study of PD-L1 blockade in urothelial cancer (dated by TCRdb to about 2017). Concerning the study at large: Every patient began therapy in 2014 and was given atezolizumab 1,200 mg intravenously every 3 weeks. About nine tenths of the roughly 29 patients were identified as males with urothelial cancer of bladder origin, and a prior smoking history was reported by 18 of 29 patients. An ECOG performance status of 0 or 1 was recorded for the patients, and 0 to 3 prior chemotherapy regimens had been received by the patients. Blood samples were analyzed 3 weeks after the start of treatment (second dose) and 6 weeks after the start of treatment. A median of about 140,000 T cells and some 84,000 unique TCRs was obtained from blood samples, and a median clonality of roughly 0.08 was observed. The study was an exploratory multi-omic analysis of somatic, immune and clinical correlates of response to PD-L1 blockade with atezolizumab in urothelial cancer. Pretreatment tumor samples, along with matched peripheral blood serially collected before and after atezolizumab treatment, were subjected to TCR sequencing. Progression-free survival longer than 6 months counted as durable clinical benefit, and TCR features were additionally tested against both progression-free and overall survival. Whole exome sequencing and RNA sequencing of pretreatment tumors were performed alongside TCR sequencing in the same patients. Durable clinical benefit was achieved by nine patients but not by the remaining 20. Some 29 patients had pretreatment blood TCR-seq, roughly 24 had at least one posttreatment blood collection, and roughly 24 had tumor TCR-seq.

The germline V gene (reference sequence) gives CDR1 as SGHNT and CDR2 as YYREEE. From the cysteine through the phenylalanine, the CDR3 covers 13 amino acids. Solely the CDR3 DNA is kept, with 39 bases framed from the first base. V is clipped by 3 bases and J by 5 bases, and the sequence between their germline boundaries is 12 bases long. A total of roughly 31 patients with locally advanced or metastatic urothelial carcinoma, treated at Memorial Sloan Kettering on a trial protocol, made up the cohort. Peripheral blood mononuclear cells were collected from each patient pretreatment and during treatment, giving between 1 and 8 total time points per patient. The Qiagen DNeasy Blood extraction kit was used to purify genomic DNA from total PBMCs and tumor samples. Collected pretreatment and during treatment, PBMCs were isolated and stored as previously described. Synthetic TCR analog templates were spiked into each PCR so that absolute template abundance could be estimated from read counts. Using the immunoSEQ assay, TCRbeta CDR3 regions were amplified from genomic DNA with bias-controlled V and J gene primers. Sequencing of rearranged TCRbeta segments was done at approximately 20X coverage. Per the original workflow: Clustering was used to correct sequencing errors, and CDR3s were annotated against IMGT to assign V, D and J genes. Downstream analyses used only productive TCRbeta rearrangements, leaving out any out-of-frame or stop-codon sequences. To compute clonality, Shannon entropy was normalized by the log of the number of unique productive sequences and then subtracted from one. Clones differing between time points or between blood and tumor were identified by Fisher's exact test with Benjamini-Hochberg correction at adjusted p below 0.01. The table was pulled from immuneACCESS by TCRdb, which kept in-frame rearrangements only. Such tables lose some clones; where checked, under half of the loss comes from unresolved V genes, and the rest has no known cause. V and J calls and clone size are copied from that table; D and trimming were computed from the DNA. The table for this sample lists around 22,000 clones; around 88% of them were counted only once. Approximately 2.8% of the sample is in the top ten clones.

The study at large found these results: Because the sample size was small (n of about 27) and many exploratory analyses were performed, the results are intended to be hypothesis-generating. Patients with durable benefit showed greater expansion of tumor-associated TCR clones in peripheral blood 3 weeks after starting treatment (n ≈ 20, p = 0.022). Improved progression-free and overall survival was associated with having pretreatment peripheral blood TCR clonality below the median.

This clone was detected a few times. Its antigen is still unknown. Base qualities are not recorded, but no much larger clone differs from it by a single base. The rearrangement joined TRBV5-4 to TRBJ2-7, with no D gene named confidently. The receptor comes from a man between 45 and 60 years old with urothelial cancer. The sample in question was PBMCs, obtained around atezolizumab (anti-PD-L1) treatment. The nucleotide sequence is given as TGTGCCAGCAGCTCCGTGGCCGTCCACGAGCAGTACTTC. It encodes CASSSVAVHEQYF.